Reported below is one TCR beta chain. Germline CDR1 MGHDK, CDR2 SYGVNS. Trimming stripped 7 bases from V and 3 bases from J, with 6 bases between. This CDR3 region has 11 residues. These data originate in a study of technical replicates of blood from a few donors. Data came from immunoSEQ multiplex PCR; TCRdb stores just in-frame clones and leaves some out. The sample has around 93,000 clones, 95% seen once. Sequencing used T cells isolated from PBMCs. The TCR sequence derives from a human donor in good health. This chain links TRBV25-1 with TRBJ1-1, with D maybe TRBD1 (5 bases). The DNA for the CDR3 is TGTGCCAGCAAGGGGTACACTGAAGCTTTCTTT. This translates into CASKGYTEAFF.